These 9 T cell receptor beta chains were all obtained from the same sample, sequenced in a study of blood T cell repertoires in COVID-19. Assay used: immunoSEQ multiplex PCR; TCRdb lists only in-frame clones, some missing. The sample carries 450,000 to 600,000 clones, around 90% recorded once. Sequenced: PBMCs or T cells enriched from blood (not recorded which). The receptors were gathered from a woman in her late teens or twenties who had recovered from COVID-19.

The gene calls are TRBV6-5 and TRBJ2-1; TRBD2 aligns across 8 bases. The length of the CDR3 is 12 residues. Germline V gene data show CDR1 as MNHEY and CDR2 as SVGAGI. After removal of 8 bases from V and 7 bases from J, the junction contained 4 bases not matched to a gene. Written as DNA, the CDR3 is TGTGCCAGCTCTACTAGCGGAAATGAGCAGTTCTTC. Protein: CASSTSGNEQFF.

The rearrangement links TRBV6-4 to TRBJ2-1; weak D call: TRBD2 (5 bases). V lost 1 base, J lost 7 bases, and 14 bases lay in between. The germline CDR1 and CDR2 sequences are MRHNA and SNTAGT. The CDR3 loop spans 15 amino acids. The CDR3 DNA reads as TGTGCCAGCAGTGACTGCGACCCACGGGAAAATGAGCAGTTCTTC. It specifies CASSDCDPRENEQFF.

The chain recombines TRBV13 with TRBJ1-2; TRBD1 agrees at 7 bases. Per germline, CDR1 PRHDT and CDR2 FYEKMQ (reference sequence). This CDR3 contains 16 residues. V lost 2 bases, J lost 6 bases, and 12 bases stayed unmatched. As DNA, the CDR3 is TGTGCCAGCAGCTTAATGGGGGGTACAGGGGATAATGGCTACACCTTC. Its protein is CASSLMGGTGDNGYTF. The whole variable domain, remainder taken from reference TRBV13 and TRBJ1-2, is AAGVIQSPRHLIKEKRETATLKCYPIPRHDTVYWYQQGPGQDPQFLISFYEKMQSDKGSIPDRFSAQQFSDYHSELNMSSLELGDSALYFCASSLMGGTGDNGYTFGSGTRLTVV.

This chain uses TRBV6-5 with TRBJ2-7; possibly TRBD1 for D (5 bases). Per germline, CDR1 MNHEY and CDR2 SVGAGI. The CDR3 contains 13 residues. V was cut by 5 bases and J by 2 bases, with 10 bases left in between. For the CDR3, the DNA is TGTGCCAGCAGTCTCAGGGAAACCTACGAGCAGTACTTC. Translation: CASSLRETYEQYF.

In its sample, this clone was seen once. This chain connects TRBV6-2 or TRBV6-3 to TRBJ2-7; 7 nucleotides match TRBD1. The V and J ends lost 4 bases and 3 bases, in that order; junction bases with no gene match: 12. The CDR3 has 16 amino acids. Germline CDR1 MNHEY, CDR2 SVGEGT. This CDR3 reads CASSSMGTGQNYEQYF. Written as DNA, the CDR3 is TGTGCCAGCAGTTCTATGGGAACGGGACAGAACTACGAGCAGTACTTC.

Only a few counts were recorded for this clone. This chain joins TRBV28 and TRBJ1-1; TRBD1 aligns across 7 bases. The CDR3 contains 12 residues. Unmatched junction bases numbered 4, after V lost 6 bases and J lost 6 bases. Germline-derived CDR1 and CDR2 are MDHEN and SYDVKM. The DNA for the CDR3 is TGTGCCAGCAGGGGCGACAGGGCTGAAGCTTTCTTT. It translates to CASRGDRAEAFF.

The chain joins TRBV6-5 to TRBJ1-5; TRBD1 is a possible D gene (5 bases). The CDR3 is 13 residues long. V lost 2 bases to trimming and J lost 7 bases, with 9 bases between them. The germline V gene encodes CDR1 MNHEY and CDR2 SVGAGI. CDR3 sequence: CASSYGRAQPQHF. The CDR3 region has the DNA TGTGCCAGCAGTTACGGCAGGGCGCAGCCCCAGCATTTT.

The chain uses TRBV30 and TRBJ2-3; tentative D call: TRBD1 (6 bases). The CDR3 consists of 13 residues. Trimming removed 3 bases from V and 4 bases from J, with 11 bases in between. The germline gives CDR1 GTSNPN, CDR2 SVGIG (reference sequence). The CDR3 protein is CAWSLGAPDTQYF. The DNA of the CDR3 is TGTGCCTGGAGCTTGGGGGCCCCAGATACGCAGTATTTT.

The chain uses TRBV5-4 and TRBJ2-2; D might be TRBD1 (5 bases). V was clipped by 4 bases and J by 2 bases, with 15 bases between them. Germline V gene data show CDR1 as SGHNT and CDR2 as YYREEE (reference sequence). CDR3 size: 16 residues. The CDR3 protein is CASSPVTGANTGELFF. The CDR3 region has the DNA TGTGCCAGCAGCCCGGTCACTGGGGCTAACACCGGGGAGCTGTTTTTT. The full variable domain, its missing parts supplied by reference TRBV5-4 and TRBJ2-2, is ETGVTQSPTHLIKTRGQQVTLRCSSQSGHNTVSWYQQALGQGPQFIFQYYREEENGRGNFPPRFSGLQFPNYSSELNVNALELDDSALYLCASSPVTGANTGELFFGEGSRLTVL.